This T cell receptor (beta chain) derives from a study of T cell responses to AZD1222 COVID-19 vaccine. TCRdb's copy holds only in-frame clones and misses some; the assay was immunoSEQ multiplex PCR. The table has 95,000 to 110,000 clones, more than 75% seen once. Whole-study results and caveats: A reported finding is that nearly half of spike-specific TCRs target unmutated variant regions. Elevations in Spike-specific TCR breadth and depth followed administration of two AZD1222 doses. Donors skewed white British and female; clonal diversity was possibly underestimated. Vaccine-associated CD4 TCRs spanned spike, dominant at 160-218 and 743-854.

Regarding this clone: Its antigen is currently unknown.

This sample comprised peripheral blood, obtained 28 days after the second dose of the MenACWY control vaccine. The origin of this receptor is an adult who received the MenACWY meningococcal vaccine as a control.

CDR3 in amino acids: CASSVPGLSGADTQYF. The CDR3, as DNA: TGCGCCAGCAGTGTTCCCGGGTTGAGCGGGGCAGATACGCAGTATTTT. The V call is TRBV4-1, the J call TRBJ2-3; the match to TRBD2 covers 7 bases. The CDR3 consists of 16 residues. Trimming at V came to 6 bases and at J to 4 bases, leaving 13 bases not matched to a gene. Germline assignment: CDR1 MGHRA and CDR2 YSYEKL.